The 23 T cell receptor beta chains below come from one sample, sequenced in a study of human T cells and chemical hapten exposure. Time point denoted: patch test 3, about 24 weeks after DPC sensitization. Specified treatment: therapeutic diphenylcyclopropenone sensitization with weekly scalp DPC. TCRdb itself ran the RACE reads through MiXCR, one entry per CDR3 protein. The profile shows approximately 88,000 distinct CDR3 sequences, around 13% of them singletons. Sequencing used whole blood, obtained in connection with sensitization to the hapten diphenylcyclopropenone (DPC). The receptors were sampled from a woman between 50 and 59 years old with alopecia areata. Some clones in this sample may be carry-over from other donors' samples.

This clonotype showed up just a few times. The chain uses TRBV20-1 and TRBJ2-5; 7 nucleotides match TRBD2. V gave up 1 base and J gave up 2 bases; unmatched junction bases: 7. Per germline, CDR1 DFQATT and CDR2 SNEGSKA (reference sequence). CDR3 length equals 15 residues. For the CDR3, the DNA is TGCAGTGCTAGAGGTCAGGGAGGGTGGCAAGAGACCCAGTACTTC. Its translation is CSARGQGGWQETQYF.

The chain employs TRBV3-1 and TRBJ2-1, with D possibly being TRBD2 (6 bases). V was shortened by 4 bases and J by 1 base, with 11 bases between the two germline ends. Per germline, CDR1 LGHDT and CDR2 YNNKEL (reference sequence). The length of the CDR3 is 15 residues. DNA for the CDR3: TGTGCCAGCAGCCCGACGGGAGTTTCCTACAATGAGCAGTTCTTC. Amino acids: CASSPTGVSYNEQFF.

The rearrangement uses TRBV5-4 and TRBJ2-2, with 7 bases matching TRBD1. The CDR3 totals 15 residues. Trimming cost V 3 bases and J 6 bases; bases outside gene matches: 8. CDR1 is SGHNT, CDR2 YYREEE, per germline (reference sequence). CDR3 nucleotide sequence: TGTGCCAGCAGCTCGACAGGGCTTGTCGCCGGGGAGCTGTTTTTT. Protein sequence: CASSSTGLVAGELFF.

V and J are TRBV10-2 and TRBJ2-7; possible D gene TRBD2, 6 bases. V was clipped by 6 bases and J by 6 bases, with 15 bases between them. This CDR3 is built from 13 residues. CDR1 and CDR2 from the germline V gene are WSHSY and SAAADI. This chain's CDR3 is CASRGQGTPEQYF. The CDR3 DNA reads as TGCGCCAGCAGAGGACAAGGGACTCCCGAGCAGTACTTC.

The genes are TRBV2 and TRBJ1-6, with D perhaps matching TRBD1 (6 bases). The CDR3 has 14 amino acids. Trimming took 5 bases from V and 6 from J, leaving 11 bases between them. Germline V gives CDR1 SNHLY, CDR2 FYNNEI. The CDR3 DNA is TGTGCCAGCAGTTCGGACAGCCTTAATTCACCCCTCCACTTT. Protein: CASSSDSLNSPLHF.

This clonotype was counted between two and nine times. The V gene is TRBV6-2 or TRBV6-3, the J gene TRBJ2-7; 9 bases fit TRBD2. Germline V CDR1 and CDR2: MNHEY, SVGEGT. J gave up 2 bases and V 7 bases, and 6 bases lay outside the gene matches. The CDR3 extends over 14 amino acids. The CDR3: CASKPGLATYEQYF. CDR3 nucleotide sequence: TGTGCCAGCAAACCGGGACTAGCCACCTACGAGCAGTACTTC.

There are a few counts of this clonotype. The genes are TRBV27 and TRBJ2-7, with 10 positions matching TRBD2. Trimming cost V 5 bases and J 3 bases; bases outside gene matches: 10. Germline CDR1 reads MNHEY; CDR2 reads SMNVEV (reference sequence). The CDR3 is 16 residues long. DNA of the CDR3: TGTGCCAGCAGTCCCGATAGGGCTAGCGGGAGCTACGAGCAGTACTTC. Protein sequence: CASSPDRASGSYEQYF.

This clonotype was detected a few times. The gene calls are TRBV12-3 or TRBV12-4 and TRBJ2-1; D is uncertain. CDR3 length: 14 residues. V was cut by 5 bases and J by 8 bases, with 16 bases left in between. CDR3 nucleotides: TGTGCCAGCAGTCCACCCGGTGGTTTTGATGAGCAGTTCTTC. It encodes CASSPPGGFDEQFF.

This clonotype was found many times. This chain connects TRBV10-1 to TRBJ2-3, with D perhaps matching TRBD2 (6 bases). There are 15 residues in the CDR3. Germline V lookup: CDR1 WNHNN, CDR2 SYGVQD (reference sequence). V was cut by 5 bases and J by 4 bases, with 16 bases left in between. The CDR3 sequence: CASSLNRLVPDTQYF. CDR3 DNA: TGCGCCAGCAGTCTAAACCGACTAGTCCCAGATACGCAGTATTTT.

The chain has TRBV6-1 and TRBJ2-7, with TRBD1 matching over 8 bases. Germline V lookup: CDR1 MNHNS, CDR2 SASEGT. The CDR3 sequence is 15 residues long. V lost 2 bases to trimming and J lost 2 bases; unmatched junction nucleotides: 5. CDR3 in amino acids: CASSEMGQVTYEQYF. The CDR3, as DNA: TGTGCCAGCAGTGAAATGGGACAGGTAACCTACGAGCAGTACTTC.

This clonotype has just a few counts. This chain joins TRBV25-1 and TRBJ1-1; D remains unclear. In germline, CDR1 is MGHDK, CDR2 SYGVNS. CDR3 length: 14 amino acids. Trimming shortened V by 1 base and J by 4 bases, and 10 bases separated the two germline ends. CDR3 region: CASSELSGITEAFF. The CDR3 bases are TGTGCCAGCAGTGAATTATCAGGAATCACTGAAGCTTTCTTT.

In this sample, this clonotype turned up a few times. This CDR3 reads CASSLGGVPLNEKLFF. Written as DNA, the CDR3 is TGTGCCAGCAGCCTTGGGGGGGTCCCTCTTAATGAAAAACTGTTTTTT. This chain connects TRBV13 to TRBJ1-4, with D possibly being TRBD1 (5 bases). The germline V gene encodes CDR1 PRHDT and CDR2 FYEKMQ (reference sequence). The V end lost 5 bases, the J end lost 4 bases, and 17 bases lay between the germline ends. This CDR3 is 16 amino acids long.

The rearrangement links TRBV29-1 to TRBJ2-7; weak D call: TRBD2 (6 bases). The germline V gene has CDR1 SQVTM and CDR2 ANQGSEA. V dropped 8 bases and J dropped 5 bases, with 13 bases sitting between them. The CDR3 covers 11 residues. CDR3: CSSGPGDEQYF. DNA of the CDR3: TGCAGCAGTGGACCGGGAGACGAGCAGTACTTC.

This clonotype was seen only a few times. V gene TRBV18 combines with J gene TRBJ2-7; a weak D match, TRBD1 (5 bases). Germline assignment: CDR1 KGHSH and CDR2 LQKENI. The CDR3 is 14 residues long. Between the trimmed V and J ends, which lost 0 bases and 6 bases, there was a span of 12 bases. DNA of the CDR3: TGTGCCAGCTCACCACCGCAGGGATTGGGCGAGCAGTACTTC. Its protein product is CASSPPQGLGEQYF.

In this sample, this clonotype turned up a few times. The V call is TRBV30, the J call TRBJ2-7, with no clear D. The CDR3 sequence is 15 residues long. Between the trimmed V and J ends, which lost 2 bases and 5 bases, there was a span of 19 bases. Germline assignment: CDR1 GTSNPN and CDR2 SVGIG (reference sequence). CDR3 loop: CAWSPRVWDGDEQYF. The CDR3 DNA sequence: TGTGCCTGGAGTCCTCGGGTGTGGGATGGGGACGAGCAGTACTTC.

J is TRBJ2-2 and V is TRBV12-3 or TRBV12-4; 9 nucleotides agree with TRBD1. Trimming took 5 bases from V and 5 from J; bases not matched to a gene: 6. The CDR3 length is 15 residues. This CDR3 is CASSPGTGQTGELFF. CDR3 nucleotide sequence: TGTGCCAGCAGTCCCGGGACAGGGCAAACCGGGGAGCTGTTTTTT.

In nucleotides, the CDR3 is TGTGCCAGCTCACCACCTGTCCACAGGGGTTCTGAAGCTTTCTTT. It is translated as CASSPPVHRGSEAFF. The chain joins TRBV18 to TRBJ1-1; 7 bases map to TRBD1. V shed 0 bases and J 6 bases; nucleotides not matched to a gene: 7. This CDR3 spans 15 amino acids. In germline, CDR1 is KGHSH, CDR2 LQKENI.

This clonotype has at least ten counts. The chain has TRBV7-9 and TRBJ1-6; D is perhaps TRBD1 (5 bases). Trimming removed 5 bases at V and 7 bases at J, with 12 bases between. The length of the CDR3 is 14 residues. From germline, CDR1 is SEHNR and CDR2 FQNEAQ (reference sequence). CDR3 sequence: CASSPGTRNSPLHF. CDR3 sequence (DNA): TGTGCCAGCAGCCCCGGGACTCGAAATTCACCCCTCCACTTT.

This clonotype was counted a few times. The chain combines TRBV5-1 with TRBJ2-5, with D hard to call. This CDR3 contains 14 residues. Germline V gene lookup returns CDR1 SGHRS and CDR2 YFSETQ. Trimming stripped 7 bases from V and 2 bases from J, with 15 bases between. Here the CDR3 reads CASPPRHTQETQYF. Written as DNA, the CDR3 is TGCGCCAGCCCGCCCCGGCACACTCAAGAGACCCAGTACTTC. Supplemented by reference TRBV5-1 and TRBJ2-5, the full variable domain reads KAGVTQTPRYLIKTRGQQVTLSCSPISGHRSVSWYQQTPGQGLQFLFEYFSETQRNKGNFPGRFSGRQFSNSRSEMNVSTLELGDSALYLCASPPRHTQETQYFGPGTRLLVL.

V gene TRBV9 combines with J gene TRBJ2-2; 11 bases are a match to TRBD2. V gave up 3 bases and J gave up 2 bases; unmatched junction bases: 9. Per the germline V gene, CDR1 is SGDLS and CDR2 is YYNGEE. The CDR3 runs 18 residues. CDR3 residues: CASSARPTSGRNTGELFF. Here the CDR3 DNA reads TGTGCCAGCAGCGCCAGACCAACTAGCGGGAGAAACACCGGGGAGCTGTTTTTT.

Many counts were recorded for this clonotype. V is TRBV19 and J is TRBJ1-3; the D gene is possibly TRBD1 (5 bases). Between the trimmed V and J ends, which lost 4 bases and 0 bases, there was a span of 16 bases. CDR3 length: 17 residues. The germline gives CDR1 LNHDA, CDR2 SQIVND (reference sequence). CDR3 region: CASSTLRQSYSGNTIYF. Written as DNA, the CDR3 is TGTGCCAGTAGTACCCTACGACAGTCCTACTCTGGAAACACCATATATTTT.

The chain recombines TRBV6-2 or TRBV6-3 with TRBJ2-2, with D perhaps assigned TRBD1 or TRBD2 (6 bases each). This CDR3 contains 15 residues. Trimming removed 5 bases at V and 5 bases at J, with 15 bases between. The germline gives CDR1 MNHEY, CDR2 SVGEGT. The CDR3, as DNA: TGTGCCAGCAGTGTCCTGGAGGGGGGAACCGGGGAGCTGTTTTTT. It codes for CASSVLEGGTGELFF.

This clonotype was seen repeatedly, ten times or more. The rearrangement links TRBV24-1 to TRBJ2-1, with 16 bases aligning to TRBD2. Trimming cost V 2 bases and J 7 bases; bases outside gene matches: 10. CDR3 length: 19 amino acids. CDR1 is KGHDR and CDR2 is SFDVKD in the germline V gene. CDR3 sequence reads: CATSDSGTSGRAYWNEQFF. The CDR3 nucleotides read TGTGCCACCAGTGATTCCGGGACTAGCGGGAGGGCCTATTGGAATGAGCAGTTCTTC.